One and the same sample provided the 9 T cell receptor beta chains below, sequenced in a study of T cell clonality in common variable immunodeficiency (dated by TCRdb to 2014 to 2015). The paper as a whole reports these results and caveats: Fewer deletions and N-nucleotide insertions were reportedly observed in CVID TCRbeta sequences, and highly modified clones with 13 or more V deletions were reportedly absent from CVID TCRbeta sequences.

The library was generated by the immunoSEQ multiplex PCR assay. TCRdb carries this immuneACCESS record with in-frame sequences only. Its versions omit some clonotypes, under half of them owing to an unresolved V gene in the studies checked, with the rest unexplained. This sample shows fewer than 30,000 clones, and none of them turns up only once. 25% to 30% of the sample rests with the top ten. These receptors lack a known antigen. The sample was peripheral blood mononuclear cells. These receptors originate from a human donor with common variable immunodeficiency.

There are a few counts of this clone. Read coverage stops 3 residues before the CDR3 terminus; the germline J gene supplies the remainder. The rearrangement uses TRBV2 and TRBJ2-7; 10 bases map to TRBD2. Germline-derived CDR1 and CDR2 are SNHLY and FYNNEI. The CDR3 consists of 14 residues. V shed 6 bases and J 2 bases; nucleotides not matched to a gene: 4. The sequenced CDR3 bases are TGTGCCAGCAGCGCCGGGACTAGCGCCTACGAG. It specifies CASSAGTSAYE. The entire CDR3 sequence reads CASSAGTSAYEQYF.

In its sample, this clone was seen a few times. The sequenced fragment ends 3 residues before the CDR3 boundary, so the rest is inferred from the germline J gene. The chain carries TRBV6-2 or TRBV6-3 and TRBJ2-5, with D perhaps TRBD2 (6 bases). The CDR3 extends over 16 amino acids. Germline-derived CDR1 and CDR2 are MNHEY and SVGEGT. V was cut by 4 bases and J by 0 bases, with 15 bases left in between. This CDR3 is CASSSLAKGYQETQYF. The sequenced part of the CDR3 DNA is TGTGCCAGCAGTTCACTAGCTAAAGGGTACCAAGAGACC.

The sample holds many counts of this clone. The CDR3 loop reads CASTQLAGGGETQYF. CDR3 bases read: TGTGCCAGCACCCAACTAGCGGGGGGAGGAGAGACC. The chain joins TRBV5-5 to TRBJ2-5, with 12 bases matching TRBD2. The read ends 3 residues before the CDR3 terminus; that terminus is restored from the germline J gene. The V segment lost 6 bases and the J segment 4 bases; nucleotides outside the gene matches: 7. Looked up from germline, CDR1 is SGHKS and CDR2 is YYEKEE (reference sequence). CDR3 length: 15 residues.

This clone was counted between two and nine times. The missing CDR3 end, 3 residues past where the read stops, is filled in from the germline J gene. This chain joins TRBV29-1 and TRBJ2-5; 10 nucleotides match TRBD2. The V and J ends lost 6 bases and 6 bases, in that order; junction bases with no gene match: 7. The length of the CDR3 is 13 residues. CDR1 is SQVTM, CDR2 ANQGSEA, per germline. The part of the CDR3 DNA that was read is TGCAGCGTCGCCGGGACTAGCGTCCAGACC. This encodes CSVAGTSVQT. The whole CDR3 is CSVAGTSVQTQYF.

As for this clone: The CDR3 extends 3 residues past the end of the read, so its final part is completed from the germline J gene. The V and J genes are TRBV7-2 and TRBJ2-5; perhaps TRBD2 as D (6 bases). Trimming took off 8 bases at V and 5 bases at J, with 18 bases between the two ends. The CDR3 totals 14 residues. Germline V lookup: CDR1 SGHTA, CDR2 FQGNSA. The covered CDR3 bases are TGTGCCAGCTCCAATGGGGGTGGGGGGGAGACC. Translating it yields CASSNGGGGET. The whole CDR3 protein is CASSNGGGGETQYF.

Only a few counts were recorded for this clone. With the read ending 3 residues before the CDR3 end, the germline J gene is used to fill in that end. The genes are TRBV11-2 and TRBJ1-6; tentative D call: TRBD1 (5 bases). V was trimmed by 3 bases and J by 5 bases, leaving 11 bases between them. Looked up from germline, CDR1 is SGHAT and CDR2 is FQNNGV. CDR3 length: 15 amino acids. The DNA read from the CDR3 is TGTGCCAGCAGCTTCACATCAGGGAATAATTCACCC. It translates to CASSFTSGNNSP. The complete CDR3 protein is CASSFTSGNNSPLHF.

Judged by abundance, this clone is medium-sized. The CDR3 extends 3 residues past the end of the read, so its final part is completed from the germline J gene. The J gene is TRBJ1-1, the V gene TRBV9; 7 nucleotides match TRBD1. CDR1 is SGDLS, CDR2 YYNGEE, per germline. The CDR3 consists of 14 residues. V lost 3 bases to trimming and J lost 5 bases; unmatched junction nucleotides: 7. CDR3 loop: CASSGEQGWTEAFF. The CDR3 bases that were read are TGTGCCAGCAGCGGAGAACAGGGGTGGACTGAA.

This clone was counted a few times. The DNA ends 3 residues before the CDR3 does, and the rest of the CDR3 is filled in from the germline J gene. The rearrangement joins TRBV5-3 to TRBJ2-3; D is unresolved. TRBV5-3 is marked as an open reading frame, function uncertain. The CDR3 is made up of 12 amino acids. Trimming cost V 8 bases and J 4 bases, with 11 bases left between them. The CDR3 bases that were read are TGTGCCAGCCCTAGTAAGGCAGATACG. Protein product: CASPSKADT. The entire CDR3 reads CASPSKADTQYF.

This clone was recorded a few times. The CDR3 end falls 3 residues outside the read, so it is completed with the germline J gene. V gene TRBV6-1 combines with J gene TRBJ2-7; D ambiguous. The germline CDR1 and CDR2 sequences are MNHNS and SASEGT. This CDR3 region has 15 residues. V was pared by 4 bases and J by 2 bases, with 15 bases between. This CDR3 reads CASSATEPSTYEQYF. CDR3 bases read: TGTGCCAGCAGTGCCACAGAACCCTCAACCTACGAG.